These 24 T cell receptor beta chains were sequenced from one sample in a study of T-cell reconstitution after alpha-beta-depleted transplantation in children. It was with unique molecular identifiers that the TCRbeta library was prepared. Via MiXCR, TCRdb re-called the PCR reads, giving one row per CDR3 protein. The sample contains approximately 520,000 distinct CDR3 sequences, approximately 10% of which appear only once. The source material was PBMCs, mostly from graft donor cells, sampled 180 days after TCRalphabeta/CD19-depleted stem cell transplant. Receptor source: a female patient aged 2-9 years who had a stem cell transplant for aplastic anemia, so the T cells may come from the graft donor.

The gene calls are TRBV12-5 and TRBJ2-2; weak D call: TRBD1 (6 bases). CDR1 and CDR2 (germline): LGHNT, FRNRAP. The CDR3 runs to 15 residues. Trimming removed 0 bases from V and 5 bases from J, with 10 bases in between. CDR3 in amino acids: CASGLVTGLTGELFF. CDR3 nucleotide sequence: TGTGCTAGTGGTTTGGTAACAGGGCTGACCGGGGAGCTGTTTTTT.

The gene calls are TRBV7-8 and TRBJ1-2; D not resolved. The CDR3 is made up of 13 amino acids. The germline V gene has CDR1 SGHVS and CDR2 FQNEAQ. Between the trimmed V and J ends, which lost 8 bases and 0 bases, there was a span of 10 bases. CDR3 coding DNA: TGTGCCAGCTTTGACCCACCTAACTATGGCTACACCTTC. This encodes CASFDPPNYGYTF.

This clonotype has at least ten counts. This rearrangement joins TRBV28 to TRBJ1-2; D uncertain. The germline CDR1 and CDR2 sequences are MDHEN and SYDVKM. This CDR3 spans 15 amino acids. The ends were cut back, 7 bases at V and 2 bases at J, with 17 bases in the middle. The CDR3 is CASKEHPWVNYGYTF. The CDR3 nucleotides are TGTGCCAGCAAGGAACACCCCTGGGTGAACTATGGCTACACCTTC.

This sequence joins TRBV7-8 and TRBJ2-7; TRBD2 agrees at 14 bases. This CDR3 region has 18 residues. V was pared by 1 base and J by 0 bases, with 5 bases of the junction left unmatched. Germline CDR1 SGHVS, CDR2 FQNEAQ. The DNA of the CDR3 is TGTGCCAGCAGCTTAGTTGGGACTAGCGGGGGCTACTCCTACGAGCAGTACGTC. Its protein is CASSLVGTSGGYSYEQYV.

The V call is TRBV7-9, the J call TRBJ2-3; the D is unclear. The CDR3 consists of 15 residues. Between the trimmed V and J ends, which lost 2 bases and 0 bases, there was a span of 9 bases. Germline V gives CDR1 SEHNR, CDR2 FQNEAQ (reference sequence). In DNA, the CDR3 is TGTGCCAGCAGCTTACACGGCCTTAGCACAGATACGCAGTATTTT. This codes for CASSLHGLSTDTQYF.

This clonotype was counted only a few times. The V call is TRBV12-3 or TRBV12-4, the J call TRBJ2-3; TRBD2 matches 8 bases. After removal of 3 bases from V and 1 base from J, the junction contained 6 bases not matched to a gene. The CDR3 is made up of 16 amino acids. CDR3 in DNA: TGTGCCAGCAGTTTCCCTAGCGGGTGGGGCACAGATACGCAGTATTTT. Translating gives CASSFPSGWGTDTQYF.

The J gene is TRBJ2-3, the V gene TRBV5-4; D possibly matches TRBD1 or TRBD2 (5 bases each). CDR3 length equals 14 residues. CDR1 is SGHNT and CDR2 is YYREEE in the germline V gene (reference sequence). V dropped 10 bases and J dropped 4 bases, with 19 bases sitting between them. CDR3 DNA sequence: TGTGCCGGGGGAACGGACGGTCGACCAGATACGCAGTATTTT. It is translated as CAGGTDGRPDTQYF.

This clonotype came up a few times. The chain carries TRBV6-6 and TRBJ2-7, with 10 bases that match TRBD1. Trimming removed 6 bases from V and 5 bases from J; junction bases left unmatched: 4. CDR1 MNHNY and CDR2 SVGAGI come from the germline V gene (reference sequence). The CDR3 loop spans 13 amino acids. In DNA form, the CDR3 reads TGTGCCAGCAGACGACAGGGGGCCCACGAGCAGTACGTC. Encoded protein: CASRRQGAHEQYV.

The chain employs TRBV30 and TRBJ1-2; D uncertain. Germline V gene sequence: CDR1 GTSNPN, CDR2 SVGIG (reference sequence). The germline V and J ends were trimmed by 1 base and 2 bases, with 5 bases remaining between them. The CDR3 is 12 amino acids. CDR3 nucleotide sequence: TGTGCCTGGAGTGGTGACAACTATGGCTACACCTTC. Amino acid sequence: CAWSGDNYGYTF.

This clonotype has only a few counts. This chain uses TRBV12-3 or TRBV12-4 with TRBJ1-2; D may be TRBD1 (6 bases). CDR3 size: 12 residues. Between the trimmed V and J ends, which lost 7 bases and 8 bases, there was a span of 14 bases. The CDR3 DNA reads TGTGCCAGCACCTTAGGGACAAACGGCTACACCTTC. This sequence encodes CASTLGTNGYTF.

This clonotype has more than one count but fewer than ten. This sequence joins TRBV21-1 and TRBJ2-3; TRBD2, the table's D call, was not compared with the DNA. TRBV21-1 has pseudogene status. The CDR3 is made up of 17 amino acids. The CDR3 spells CASSDGTSGRRGDTQYF. CDR3 sequence (DNA): TGTGCCAGCAGCGACGGGACTAGCGGGAGAAGAGGAGATACGCAGTATTTT.

This clonotype was recorded a few times. This chain connects TRBV4-3 to TRBJ2-1; possible D gene TRBD2, 6 bases. The CDR3 extends over 13 amino acids. CDR1 and CDR2 from the germline V gene are LGHNA and YSLEER. Trimming removed 1 base from V and 12 bases from J, with 13 bases in between. The chain's CDR3 is CASSQALDYGQFF. DNA for the CDR3: TGCGCCAGCAGCCAAGCCCTGGACTATGGGCAGTTCTTC.

This clonotype has a count of ten or more. This rearrangement joins TRBV12-3 or TRBV12-4 to TRBJ2-5, with a weak D call TRBD2 (6 bases). V lost 3 bases and J lost 2, with 7 bases in between. The CDR3 runs to 13 residues. As DNA, the CDR3 is TGTGCCAGCAGTTTGACTAGGCAAGAGACCCAGTACTTC. Protein product: CASSLTRQETQYF.

The V and J genes are TRBV4-3 and TRBJ1-5; D possibly corresponds to TRBD1 (5 bases). Trimming stripped 0 bases from V and 9 bases from J, with 9 bases between. This CDR3 has 13 amino acids. Germline lookup yields CDR1 LGHNA and CDR2 YSLEER. Written as DNA, the CDR3 is TGCGCCAGCAGCCAAGAGGGGGGACGGCCCCAGCATTTT. This gives the protein CASSQEGGRPQHF.

The chain joins TRBV19 to TRBJ1-2; D is unclear. CDR1 is LNHDA and CDR2 is SQIVND in the germline V gene (reference sequence). V was clipped by 0 bases and J by 4 bases, with 12 bases between them. The CDR3 runs to 15 residues. The CDR3 spells CASSIDEGRSYGYTF. CDR3 nucleotides: TGTGCCAGTAGTATAGATGAAGGGAGAAGCTATGGCTACACCTTC.

This clonotype was recorded a few times. The chain carries TRBV29-1 and TRBJ2-7, with D unresolved. The CDR3 is 14 amino acids. Germline V lookup: CDR1 SQVTM, CDR2 ANQGSEA. V was cut by 0 bases and J by 3 bases, with 12 bases left in between. Written as DNA, the CDR3 is TGCAGCGTTGAAGATCCGCACAGCTTCTACGAGCAGTACTTC. Residues: CSVEDPHSFYEQYF.

V usage is TRBV20-1 and J usage is TRBJ2-5; 7 bases map to TRBD2. The CDR3 sequence is 14 residues long. From germline, CDR1 is DFQATT and CDR2 SNEGSKA (reference sequence). Unmatched junction bases numbered 4, after V lost 0 bases and J lost 3 bases. CDR3 sequence reads: CSAREPAGEETQYF. CDR3 sequence (DNA): TGCAGTGCTAGAGAGCCCGCGGGGGAAGAGACCCAGTACTTC.

The chain is built from TRBV27 and TRBJ2-3, with D tentatively TRBD2 (5 bases). V lost 2 bases to trimming and J lost 4 bases, with 10 bases between them. Germline CDR1 MNHEY, CDR2 SMNVEV (reference sequence). CDR3 size: 14 residues. In nucleotides, the CDR3 is TGTGCCAGCAGTTTAGTTGGGAGTCCAGATACGCAGTATTTT. This codes for CASSLVGSPDTQYF.

This clonotype was recorded many times. Written as DNA, the CDR3 is TGCGCCAGCAGCCAAGATGAGGAGTATGAAGCTTTCTTT. It encodes CASSQDEEYEAFF. The chain employs TRBV4-3 and TRBJ1-1; D ambiguous. Trimming cost V 0 bases and J 7 bases, with 9 bases left between them. CDR1 LGHNA and CDR2 YSLEER come from the germline V gene. The length of the CDR3 is 13 residues.

In its sample, this clonotype was seen many times. The chain has TRBV20-1 and TRBJ2-2, with a weak D call TRBD1 (5 bases). Trimming removed 6 bases at V and 7 bases at J, with 18 bases between. The CDR3 runs 14 residues. CDR1 and CDR2 (germline): DFQATT, SNEGSKA (reference sequence). The CDR3 DNA reads as TGCAGTGCCCCGAGCGCCAGGGTGATCGGGGAGCTGTTTTTT. Residues: CSAPSARVIGELFF.

This clonotype was observed many times. V is TRBV4-2 and J is TRBJ2-2; tentatively, D is TRBD2 (6 bases). V was pared by 0 bases and J by 6 bases, with 11 bases between. Germline V gene lookup returns CDR1 LGHNA and CDR2 YNFKEQ. The CDR3 is 15 residues long. The CDR3 is CASSQDPRRAGELFF. The CDR3 DNA is TGTGCCAGCAGCCAAGACCCTAGGAGGGCCGGGGAGCTGTTTTTT.

This clonotype was counted only a few times. This rearrangement joins TRBV20-1 to TRBJ2-5; D is tentatively TRBD1 or TRBD2 (5 bases each). V was clipped by 5 bases and J by 4 bases, with 11 bases between them. Germline V gene data show CDR1 as DFQATT and CDR2 as SNEGSKA (reference sequence). There are 12 residues in the CDR3. The CDR3 DNA sequence: TGCAGTGCTCCCGGGACGGGAGAGACCCAGTACTTC. Encoded protein: CSAPGTGETQYF.

This clonotype was detected a few times. The chain couples TRBV9 to TRBJ1-3; unclear D gene. Germline V gene data show CDR1 as SGDLS and CDR2 as YYNGEE. Trimming cost V 3 bases and J 8 bases, with 18 bases left between them. This CDR3 region has 15 residues. CDR3 residues: CASSDPRRPLDTIYF. CDR3 nucleotides: TGTGCCAGCAGCGACCCCAGGCGCCCCCTTGACACCATATATTTT. The whole variable domain, filled in from reference TRBV9 and TRBJ1-3, reads DSGVTQTPKHLITATGQRVTLRCSPRSGDLSVYWYQQSLDQGLQFLIQYYNGEERAKGNILERFSAQQFPDLHSELNLSSLELGDSALYFCASSDPRRPLDTIYFGEGSWLTVV.

The J gene is TRBJ2-2, the V gene TRBV6-1, with a tentative D call TRBD2 (6 bases). V lost 2 bases, J lost 4 bases, and 14 bases lay in between. Per the germline V gene, CDR1 is MNHNS and CDR2 is SASEGT. This CDR3 spans 16 amino acids. CDR3: CASSELIGSGTGELFF. The CDR3 DNA follows: TGTGCCAGCAGTGAATTGATCGGGAGCGGCACCGGGGAGCTGTTTTTT.